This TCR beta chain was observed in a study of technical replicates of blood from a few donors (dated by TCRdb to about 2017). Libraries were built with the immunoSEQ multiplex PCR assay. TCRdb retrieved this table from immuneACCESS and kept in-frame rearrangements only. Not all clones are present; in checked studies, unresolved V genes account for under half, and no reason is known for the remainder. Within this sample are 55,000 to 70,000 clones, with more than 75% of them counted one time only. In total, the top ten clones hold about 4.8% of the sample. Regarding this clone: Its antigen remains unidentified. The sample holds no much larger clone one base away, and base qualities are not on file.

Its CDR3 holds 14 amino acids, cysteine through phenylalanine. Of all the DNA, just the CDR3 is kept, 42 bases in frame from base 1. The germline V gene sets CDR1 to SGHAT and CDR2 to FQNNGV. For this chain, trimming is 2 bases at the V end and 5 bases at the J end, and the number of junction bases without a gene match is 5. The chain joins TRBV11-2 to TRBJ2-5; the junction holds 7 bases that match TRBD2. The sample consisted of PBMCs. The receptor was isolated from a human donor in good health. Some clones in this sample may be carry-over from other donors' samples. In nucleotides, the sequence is TGTGCCAGCAGCTTACGGGACTATGGGGAGACCCAGTACTTC. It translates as CASSLRDYGETQYF.